This TCR beta chain came from a study of blood T cell repertoires in COVID-19. Overall study: Acute and convalescent COVID-19 samples came from the United States, Italy and Spain. From T cells, B-cell-depleted T cells, or PBMCs came the material, which was cDNA or gDNA.

As handled by the study authors: Nucleated cell counts were estimated from reference gene primer amplification. Generated by immunoSEQ multiplex PCR, the TCRdb table keeps only in-frame clones and is missing some. V and J calls and clone size are copied from that table; D and trimming were computed from the DNA. The data show 150,000 to 200,000 clones, roughly 90% seen once. The CDR3 contains 13 residues. Germline V gives CDR1 LNHDA, CDR2 SQIVND (reference sequence). V lost 3 bases and J 2 bases, leaving 7 bases between the germline ends. The chain couples TRBV19 to TRBJ1-2; D gene unclear. The clonotype comes from a man aged 55-75 years with acute or convalescent COVID-19. Sequenced material: peripheral blood. The CDR3 bases are TGTGCCAGTAGTATGACTGAAAACTATGGCTACACCTTC. It is translated as CASSMTENYGYTF.